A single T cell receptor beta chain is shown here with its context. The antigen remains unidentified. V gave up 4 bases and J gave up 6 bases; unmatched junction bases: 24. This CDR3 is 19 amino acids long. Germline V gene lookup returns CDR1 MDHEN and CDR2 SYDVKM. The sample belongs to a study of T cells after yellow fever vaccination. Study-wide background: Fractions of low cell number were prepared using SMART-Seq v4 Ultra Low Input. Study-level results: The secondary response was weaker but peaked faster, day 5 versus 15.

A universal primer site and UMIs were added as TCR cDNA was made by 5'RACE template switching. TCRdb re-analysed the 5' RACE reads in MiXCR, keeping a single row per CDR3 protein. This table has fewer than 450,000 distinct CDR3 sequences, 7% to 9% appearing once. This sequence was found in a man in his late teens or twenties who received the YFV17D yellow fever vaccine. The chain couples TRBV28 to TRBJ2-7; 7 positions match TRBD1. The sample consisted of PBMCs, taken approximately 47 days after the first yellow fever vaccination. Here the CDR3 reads CASSSPRDRKGKRGLEQYV. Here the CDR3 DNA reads TGTGCCAGCAGTTCGCCCCGGGACAGAAAAGGAAAAAGAGGACTCGAGCAGTACGTC.